The sequence of this T cell receptor (beta chain) was determined in a study of shared clonotypes between healthy human individuals. Findings and limits, study-wide: Approximately 4.6% of naive CD4 clonotypes were common to a few donors.

Repertoires were generated with immunoSEQ multiplex PCR, while TCRdb's copy carries only in-frame clones and drops some. The sample contains fewer than 1.6 million clones, 98% of which appear only once. To note about this clone: Its specificity is not known.

This CDR3 has 14 residues. The V end was cut by 1 base, the J end by 6 bases, with 10 bases between. CDR1 and CDR2 (germline): SGHNT, YENEEA. The rearrangement uses TRBV11-3 and TRBJ2-4, with D possibly matching TRBD2 (5 bases). Sequencing input: naive CD4+ T cells sorted from blood. Subset meaning: CD45RA+ positively selected. The receptor was derived from a man aged 25-45 years in good health. The CDR3 sequence is CASSLARGSNIQYF. In DNA, the CDR3 is TGTGCCAGCAGCTTAGCTCGGGGTTCAAACATTCAGTACTTC.